This T cell receptor beta chain was found in a study of blood T cell repertoires in COVID-19. Trimming removed 7 bases from V and 1 base from J; junction bases left unmatched: 8. CDR1 and CDR2 (germline): MNHEY, SVGAGI. This CDR3 comprises 15 residues. Repertoires were generated with immunoSEQ multiplex PCR, while TCRdb's copy carries only in-frame clones and drops some. The table includes hundreds of thousands of clones, about 93% detected once. This sequence was found in a woman aged 18-29 years who had recovered from COVID-19. Sample: peripheral blood. The rearrangement joins TRBV6-5 to TRBJ1-2; 8 nucleotides match TRBD1. The CDR3 loop is CASIPDRVNNYGYTF. CDR3 in DNA: TGTGCCAGCATCCCGGACAGGGTTAATAACTATGGCTACACCTTC.